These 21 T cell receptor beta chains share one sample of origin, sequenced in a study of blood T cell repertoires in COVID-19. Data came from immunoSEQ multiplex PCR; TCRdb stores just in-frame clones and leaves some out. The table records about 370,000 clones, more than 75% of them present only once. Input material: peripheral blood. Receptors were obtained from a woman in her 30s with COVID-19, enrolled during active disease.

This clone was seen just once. In nucleotides, the CDR3 is TGTGCCTGGAGTTTCTCGGACCAGCGGGATGAAAAACTGTTTTTT. Its translation: CAWSFSDQRDEKLFF. The rearrangement joins TRBV30 to TRBJ1-4; D gene unclear. Germline CDR1 GTSNPN, CDR2 SVGIG (reference sequence). V was shortened by 2 bases and J by 6 bases, with 16 bases between the two germline ends. The CDR3 covers 15 residues.

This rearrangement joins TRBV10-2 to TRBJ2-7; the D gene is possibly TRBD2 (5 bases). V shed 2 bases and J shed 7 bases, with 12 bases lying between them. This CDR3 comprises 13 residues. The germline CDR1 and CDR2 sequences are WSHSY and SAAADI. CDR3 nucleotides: TGCGCCAGCAGTGAGGTTGAATCGGGGGAGCAGTACTTC. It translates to CASSEVESGEQYF.

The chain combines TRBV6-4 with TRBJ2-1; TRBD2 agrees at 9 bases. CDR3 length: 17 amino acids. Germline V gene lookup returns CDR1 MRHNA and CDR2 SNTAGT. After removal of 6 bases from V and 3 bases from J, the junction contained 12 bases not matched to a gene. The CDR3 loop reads CASSRLPSGKVYNEQFF. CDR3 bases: TGTGCCAGCAGCCGACTCCCTAGCGGGAAAGTCTACAATGAGCAGTTCTTC.

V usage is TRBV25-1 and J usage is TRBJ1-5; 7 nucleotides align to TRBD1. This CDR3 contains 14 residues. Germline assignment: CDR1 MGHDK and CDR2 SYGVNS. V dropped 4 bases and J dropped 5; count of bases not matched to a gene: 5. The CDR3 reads CASSGSTGHQPQHF. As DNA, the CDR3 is TGTGCCAGCAGTGGCTCGACAGGGCATCAGCCCCAGCATTTT.

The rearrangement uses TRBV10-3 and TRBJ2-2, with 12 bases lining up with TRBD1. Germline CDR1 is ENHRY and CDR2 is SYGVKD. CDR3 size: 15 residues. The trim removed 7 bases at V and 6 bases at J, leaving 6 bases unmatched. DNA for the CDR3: TGTGCCATCACCGGGGGACAGGGGGCTCCCGGGGAGCTGTTTTTT. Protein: CAITGGQGAPGELFF.

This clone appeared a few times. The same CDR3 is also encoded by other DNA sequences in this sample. The CDR3 loop is CASSLTGGSYNEQFF. The CDR3 DNA reads as TGTGCCAGCAGCTTAACAGGGGGTTCCTACAATGAGCAGTTCTTC. The chain couples TRBV7-3 to TRBJ2-1, with D perhaps TRBD1 (6 bases). CDR3 size: 15 residues. Trimming removed 0 bases at V and 1 base at J, with 7 bases between. The V gene's germline CDR1 is SGHTA and CDR2 FQGTGA.

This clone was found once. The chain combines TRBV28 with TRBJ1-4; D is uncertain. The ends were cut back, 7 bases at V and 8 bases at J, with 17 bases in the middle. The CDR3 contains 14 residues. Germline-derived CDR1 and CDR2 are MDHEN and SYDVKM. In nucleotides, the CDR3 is TGTGCCAGCACCGACACGGGATGGACGGAAAAACTGTTTTTT. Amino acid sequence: CASTDTGWTEKLFF.

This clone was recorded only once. CDR3 amino acids: CASSPLTGGYEQYF. CDR3 coding DNA: TGTGCCAGCAGCCCTCTAACTGGCGGCTACGAGCAGTACTTC. The chain links TRBV9 to TRBJ2-7, with D unclear. V lost 4 bases and J lost 3, with 14 bases in between. There are 14 residues in the CDR3. CDR1 SGDLS and CDR2 YYNGEE come from the germline V gene.

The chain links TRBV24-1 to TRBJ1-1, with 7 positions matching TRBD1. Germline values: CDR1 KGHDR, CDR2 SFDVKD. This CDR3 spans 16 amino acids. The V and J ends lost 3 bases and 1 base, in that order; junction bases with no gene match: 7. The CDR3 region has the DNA TGTGCCACCAGTGATGGGGGCAGGGGGAAGAACACTGAAGCTTTCTTT. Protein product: CATSDGGRGKNTEAFF.

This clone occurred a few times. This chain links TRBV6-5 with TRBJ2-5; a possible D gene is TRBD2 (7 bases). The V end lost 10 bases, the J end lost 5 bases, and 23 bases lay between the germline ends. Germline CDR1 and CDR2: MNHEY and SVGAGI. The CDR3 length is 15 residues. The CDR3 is CANPGGYPTWETQYF. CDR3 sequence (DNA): TGTGCCAACCCGGGGGGCTACCCGACGTGGGAGACCCAGTACTTC.

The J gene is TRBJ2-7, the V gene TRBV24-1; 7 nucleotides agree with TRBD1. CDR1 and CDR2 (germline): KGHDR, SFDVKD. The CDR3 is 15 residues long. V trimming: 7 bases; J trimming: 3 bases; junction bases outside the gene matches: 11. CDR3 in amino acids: CATRAGTDLYYEQYF. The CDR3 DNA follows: TGTGCCACCAGGGCCGGGACAGATCTATACTACGAGCAGTACTTC.

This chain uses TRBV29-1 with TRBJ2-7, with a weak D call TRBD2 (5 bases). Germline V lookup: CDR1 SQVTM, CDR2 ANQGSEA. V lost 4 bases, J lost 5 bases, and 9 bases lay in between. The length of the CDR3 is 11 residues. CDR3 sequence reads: CSVVTEDEQYF. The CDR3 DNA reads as TGCAGCGTTGTTACGGAGGACGAGCAGTACTTC.

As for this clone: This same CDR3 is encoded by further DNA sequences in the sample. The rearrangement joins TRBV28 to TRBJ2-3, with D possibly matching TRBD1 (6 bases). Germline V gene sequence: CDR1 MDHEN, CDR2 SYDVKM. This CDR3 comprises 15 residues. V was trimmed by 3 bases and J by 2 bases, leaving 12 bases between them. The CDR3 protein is CASSFPRGVTDTQYF. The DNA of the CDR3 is TGTGCCAGCAGTTTCCCCAGGGGCGTCACAGATACGCAGTATTTT.

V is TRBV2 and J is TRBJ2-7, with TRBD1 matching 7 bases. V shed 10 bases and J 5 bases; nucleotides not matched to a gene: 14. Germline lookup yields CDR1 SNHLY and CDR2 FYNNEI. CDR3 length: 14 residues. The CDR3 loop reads CATGVDRLEHEQYF. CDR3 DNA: TGTGCCACGGGTGTGGACAGGCTGGAGCACGAGCAGTACTTC.

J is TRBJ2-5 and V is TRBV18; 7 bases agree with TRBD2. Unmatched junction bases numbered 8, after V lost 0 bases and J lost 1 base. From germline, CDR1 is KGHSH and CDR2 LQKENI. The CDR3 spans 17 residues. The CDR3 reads CASSPPSGASGQETQYF. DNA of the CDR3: TGTGCCAGCTCACCACCTTCCGGGGCTAGCGGCCAAGAGACCCAGTACTTC.

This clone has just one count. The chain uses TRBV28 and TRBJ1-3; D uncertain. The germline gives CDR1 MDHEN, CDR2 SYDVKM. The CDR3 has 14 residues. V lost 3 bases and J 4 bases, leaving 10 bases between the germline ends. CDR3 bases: TGTGCCAGCAGTTTTGGCCCTCCCGGAAACACCATATATTTT. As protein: CASSFGPPGNTIYF.

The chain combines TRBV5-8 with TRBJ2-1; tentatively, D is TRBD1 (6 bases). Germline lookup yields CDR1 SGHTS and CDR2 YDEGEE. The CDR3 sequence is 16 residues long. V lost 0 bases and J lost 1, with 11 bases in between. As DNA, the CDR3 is TGTGCCAGCAGCTTGGACAGGGCCCTTTCCTACAATGAGCAGTTCTTC. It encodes CASSLDRALSYNEQFF.

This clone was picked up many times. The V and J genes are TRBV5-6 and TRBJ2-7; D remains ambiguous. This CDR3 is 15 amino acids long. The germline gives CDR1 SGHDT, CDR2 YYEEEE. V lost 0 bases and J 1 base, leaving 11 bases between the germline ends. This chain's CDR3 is CASSLGLVSSYEQYF. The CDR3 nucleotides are TGTGCCAGCAGCTTGGGCCTAGTCAGTTCCTACGAGCAGTACTTC.

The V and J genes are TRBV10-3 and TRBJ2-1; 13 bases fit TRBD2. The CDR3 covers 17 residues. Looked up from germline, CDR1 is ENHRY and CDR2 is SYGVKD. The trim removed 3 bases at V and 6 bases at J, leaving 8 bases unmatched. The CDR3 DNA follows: TGTGCCATCAGTGAATCACTAGCGGGAGGGCCGTCCAATGAGCAGTTCTTC. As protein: CAISESLAGGPSNEQFF.

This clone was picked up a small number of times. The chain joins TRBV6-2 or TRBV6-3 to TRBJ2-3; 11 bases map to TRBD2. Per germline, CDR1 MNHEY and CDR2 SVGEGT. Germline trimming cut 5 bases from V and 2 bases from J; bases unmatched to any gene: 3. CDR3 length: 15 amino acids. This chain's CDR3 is CASSISGRATDTQYF. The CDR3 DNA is TGTGCCAGCAGTATTAGCGGGAGGGCCACAGATACGCAGTATTTT.

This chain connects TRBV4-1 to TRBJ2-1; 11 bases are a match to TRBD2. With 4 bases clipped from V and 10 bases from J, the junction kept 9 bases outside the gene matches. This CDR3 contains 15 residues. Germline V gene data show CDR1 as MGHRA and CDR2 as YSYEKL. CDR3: CASSPIAGGPREQFF. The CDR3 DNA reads TGCGCCAGCAGCCCAATAGCGGGAGGGCCCCGAGAGCAGTTCTTC.